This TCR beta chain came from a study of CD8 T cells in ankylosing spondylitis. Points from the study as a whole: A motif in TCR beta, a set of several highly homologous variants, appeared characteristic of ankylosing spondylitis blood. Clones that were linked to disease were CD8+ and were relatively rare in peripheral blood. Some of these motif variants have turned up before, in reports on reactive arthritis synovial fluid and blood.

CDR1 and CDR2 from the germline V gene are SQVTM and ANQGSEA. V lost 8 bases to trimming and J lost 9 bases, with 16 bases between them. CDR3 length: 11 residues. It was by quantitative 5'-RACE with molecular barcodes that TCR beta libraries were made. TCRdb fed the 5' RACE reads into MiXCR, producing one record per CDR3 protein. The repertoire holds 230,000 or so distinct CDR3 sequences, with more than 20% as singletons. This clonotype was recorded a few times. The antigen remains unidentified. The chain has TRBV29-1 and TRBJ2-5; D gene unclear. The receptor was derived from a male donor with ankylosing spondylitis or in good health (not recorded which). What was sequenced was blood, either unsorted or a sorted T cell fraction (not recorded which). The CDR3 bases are TGCAGCACGAGCCCGCTGATGGCCCAGTACTTC. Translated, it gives CSTSPLMAQYF.